Sequencing of this TCR beta chain was carried out in a study of blood T cell repertoires in COVID-19. Repertoires were generated with immunoSEQ multiplex PCR, while TCRdb's copy carries only in-frame clones and drops some. The data hold 130,000 to 150,000 clones, with around 87% observed a single time. Participants were placed into cohorts based on the clinical history they reported. This CDR3 contains 14 residues. In germline, CDR1 is MNHEY, CDR2 SVGEGT. Between the trimmed V and J ends, which lost 6 bases and 4 bases, there was a span of 16 bases. This sequence joins TRBV6-2 or TRBV6-3 and TRBJ2-7; D could derive from TRBD1 or TRBD2 (6 bases each). The source of this sequence is a woman in her twenties or thirties with acute COVID-19. The sequenced material came from PBMCs or T cells enriched from blood (not recorded which). The CDR3 nucleotides are TGTGCCAGCAGGTACGGGGGCTCACATTACGAGCAGTACTTC. Its protein product is CASRYGGSHYEQYF.